The clone carrying this T cell receptor beta chain was observed a few times. Its cognate antigen is unknown. This record belongs to a study of T-cell reconstitution after alpha-beta-depleted transplantation in children. General study findings and limits: At one year after transplant, newly produced T cells mostly accounted for T-cell counts and diversity. Day-60 TCRbeta diversity that was high in some patients was derived from surviving recipient T cells and thymic progenitors. Reportedly, only several hundred clones from non-depleted graft cells drove alpha-beta T-cell counts at about two months.

The CDR3 is 14 residues long. V was trimmed by 5 bases and J by 1 base, leaving 11 bases between them. From germline, CDR1 is DFQATT and CDR2 SNEGSKA (reference sequence). This sample's TCRbeta library carried unique molecular identifier barcodes. TCRdb re-derived calls from the PCR reads in MiXCR, one entry per CDR3 protein. The sample has 200,000 to 250,000 distinct CDR3 sequences; approximately 8.4% are singletons. This receptor was identified in a male patient between 2 and 15 years old who had a stem cell transplant for acute myeloid leukemia, so the T cells may come from the graft donor. The chain recombines TRBV20-1 with TRBJ2-2; D is possibly TRBD1 or TRBD2 (6 bases each). Material: PBMCs, mostly from graft donor cells, obtained 360 days after TCRalphabeta/CD19-depleted stem cell transplant. The CDR3 is CSARGGRNTGELFF. The CDR3 region has the DNA TGCAGTGCTCGAGGGGGGAGGAACACCGGGGAGCTGTTTTTT.